This TCR beta chain was sequenced for a study of T-cell memory formation after mild COVID-19. Study information: There were largely donor-specific TCR clusters. Whole-study results and caveats: CD4+ contracting clones lay mainly in CM and EM, CD8+ ones in EMRA. Still unconfirmed is whether the second-wave clones peaking on day 37 recognized SARS-CoV-2. Clones that shrank (day 15 to 85) were balanced CD4/CD8, whereas later expanders leaned CD4+.

MiXCR, run by TCRdb on the 5' RACE reads, gives a single entry per CDR3 protein. The sample shows approximately 350,000 distinct CDR3 sequences, around 30% of them seen only once. Notes on this clonotype: What it binds is unknown.

This receptor was obtained from an adult woman who had mild COVID-19 (a few samples of this study predate the infection). Cell type and time point are not known. The sample comprised PBMCs or a T cell subset sorted from them (not recorded which).

The CDR3 nucleotides read TGTGCCAGCAGGGGCGACAGGGTCTATGGCTACACCTTC. Protein product: CASRGDRVYGYTF. This rearrangement joins TRBV7-9 to TRBJ1-2, with 7 bases that match TRBD1. The trim removed 6 bases at V and 4 bases at J, leaving 5 bases unmatched. The CDR3 sequence is 13 residues long. CDR1 SEHNR and CDR2 FQNEAQ come from the germline V gene (reference sequence).